The clone carrying this TCR beta chain was found a few times. This sample was taken from a study of blood T cells in healthy people across ages. Primed by a sample-barcoded 5' primer and a J-beta primer mix, a second PCR proceeded for roughly 7 to 11 cycles. Each CDR3 protein is one row after TCRdb ran MiXCR on the 5' RACE reads. The sample carries some 710,000 distinct CDR3 sequences, about a fifth recorded once. What was sequenced was blood. This receptor was taken from a man in his 70s in good health.

As DNA, the CDR3 is TGTGCCAGCAGCGAGGGAGCGACAGATACGCAGTATTTT. Its translation is CASSEGATDTQYF. The chain recombines TRBV12-3 or TRBV12-4 with TRBJ2-3; a possible D gene is TRBD2 (5 bases). The CDR3 length is 13 residues. The V and J ends lost 6 bases and 3 bases respectively, with 10 bases between them.